These 22 T cell receptor beta chains originate from one sample sequenced in a study of T cell repertoires in cytomegalovirus infection. TCRdb re-called the reads with MiXCR, one entry per CDR3 protein. Of more than 150,000 distinct CDR3 sequences detected, 25% to 30% appear once; the ten largest clones hold 30% to 40%. Sequencing was carried out using PBMCs. These receptors were taken from a human donor in good health (CMV status not recorded). Some clones in this sample may be carry-over from other donors' samples.

The chain has TRBV19 and TRBJ2-7; either TRBD1 or TRBD2 may fit D (5 bases each). The CDR3 spans 16 residues. V was clipped by 1 base and J by 6 bases, with 19 bases between them. Germline-derived CDR1 and CDR2 are LNHDA and SQIVND (reference sequence). CDR3 protein: CASSIVRDGWAFEQYF. The CDR3 bases are TGTGCCAGTAGTATAGTCCGGGACGGATGGGCATTCGAGCAGTACTTC.

The J gene is TRBJ1-1, the V gene TRBV7-3, with 10 bases identical to TRBD1. Germline CDR1 reads SGHTA; CDR2 reads FQGTGA. The CDR3 contains 15 residues. After removal of 5 bases from V and 5 bases from J, the junction contained 8 bases not matched to a gene. Here the CDR3 reads CASSLGGTGVTEAFF. The CDR3 DNA reads TGTGCCAGCAGCCTAGGGGGGACAGGGGTGACTGAAGCTTTCTTT.

This chain links TRBV19 with TRBJ2-7; a weak D match, TRBD2 (6 bases). V lost 6 bases to trimming and J lost 6 bases, with 15 bases between them. CDR3 length: 13 residues. Germline V gene lookup returns CDR1 LNHDA and CDR2 SQIVND (reference sequence). The CDR3 is CASSPRRGSEQYF. The DNA of the CDR3 is TGTGCCAGTAGCCCTCGGCGGGGATCCGAGCAGTACTTC.

This chain links TRBV6-2 or TRBV6-3 with TRBJ2-1; D remains unclear. The germline V gene has CDR1 MNHEY and CDR2 SVGEGT. This CDR3 spans 11 amino acids. The V and J ends lost 3 bases and 7 bases respectively, with 4 bases between them. The CDR3 DNA reads as TGTGCCAGCAGTTATGGGAATGAGCAGTTCTTC. Its translation is CASSYGNEQFF.

This clonotype was counted a few times. CDR3 amino acids: CSVTGTASYEQYF. CDR3 sequence (DNA): TGCAGCGTCACCGGGACAGCCTCCTACGAGCAGTACTTC. The rearrangement joins TRBV29-1 to TRBJ2-7; 7 nucleotides line up with TRBD1. The CDR3 has 13 amino acids. The ends lost 6 bases at V and 0 bases at J; junction bases unmatched: 5. The germline CDR1 and CDR2 sequences are SQVTM and ANQGSEA.

Of note for this clonotype: A much bigger clone sits one base away, suggesting this may be a read error. The chain joins TRBV7-2 to TRBJ2-7; 11 bases agree with TRBD2. V lost 2 bases, J lost 0 bases, and 3 bases stayed unmatched. Germline CDR1 and CDR2: SGHTA and FQGNSA. This CDR3 comprises 16 residues. The CDR3 loop reads CASSLSLAGGSYEQYF. CDR3 coding DNA: TGTGCCAGCAGCTTATCGCTAGCGGGGGGCTCCTACGAGCAGTACTTC.

The chain is built from TRBV12-3 or TRBV12-4 and TRBJ2-5; possible D gene TRBD1, 6 bases. Trimming stripped 6 bases from V and 1 base from J, with 12 bases between. The CDR3 is 14 residues long. CDR3 DNA: TGTGCCAGCAGCCCGGGGACACTCCAAGAGACCCAGTACTTC. As protein: CASSPGTLQETQYF.

This clonotype occurred many times. The V gene is TRBV7-8, the J gene TRBJ2-5; D is perhaps TRBD2 (6 bases). Between the trimmed V and J ends, which lost 2 bases and 7 bases, there was a span of 14 bases. From germline, CDR1 is SGHVS and CDR2 FQNEAQ. The CDR3 runs to 14 residues. This chain's CDR3 is CASSLYGPEGTQYF. The CDR3 DNA is TGTGCCAGCAGCTTATACGGCCCGGAGGGGACCCAGTACTTC.

The V and J genes are TRBV12-3 or TRBV12-4 and TRBJ1-1; possible D gene TRBD1, 5 bases. The CDR3 covers 14 residues. The V gene lost 7 bases and the J gene lost 7 bases, with 19 bases spanning the gap. CDR3 amino acids: CASTPPGAKLEAFF. CDR3 in DNA: TGTGCCAGCACCCCTCCTGGGGCCAAACTTGAAGCTTTCTTT.

A few counts support this clonotype. The rearrangement joins TRBV9 to TRBJ1-2; 7 bases fit TRBD1. V gave up 2 bases and J gave up 7 bases; unmatched junction bases: 14. The CDR3 has 16 residues. Per the germline V gene, CDR1 is SGDLS and CDR2 is YYNGEE. CDR3 sequence reads: CASSVLARQGRSGYTF. DNA for the CDR3: TGTGCCAGCAGCGTCCTCGCCCGACAGGGTAGAAGTGGCTACACCTTC.

The gene calls are TRBV7-3 and TRBJ2-2; no definite D call. The CDR3 totals 14 residues. The germline CDR1 and CDR2 sequences are SGHTA and FQGTGA. V lost 5 bases and J 6 bases, leaving 13 bases between the germline ends. The chain's CDR3 is CASSLTGPSGELFF. Written as DNA, the CDR3 is TGTGCCAGCAGCCTCACCGGGCCCTCCGGGGAGCTGTTTTTT.

In this sample, this clonotype turned up many times. The chain employs TRBV12-3 or TRBV12-4 and TRBJ2-2; D call uncertain. V lost 6 bases to trimming and J lost 1 base, with 15 bases between them. CDR3 length: 16 residues. For the CDR3, the DNA is TGTGCCAGCAGCCGCACCGGGCATCTGAACACCGGGGAGCTGTTTTTT. It yields the protein CASSRTGHLNTGELFF.

The V gene is TRBV19, the J gene TRBJ1-2; 7 nucleotides match TRBD1. Germline CDR1 and CDR2: LNHDA and SQIVND (reference sequence). Losses at the gene ends were 3 bases for V and 0 bases for J; bases not matched to a gene: 4. The CDR3 is 15 residues long. CDR3 sequence (DNA): TGTGCCAGTAGTATGACCGGGACAGCTAACTATGGCTACACCTTC. It translates to CASSMTGTANYGYTF.

The chain carries TRBV20-1 and TRBJ1-2; 7 bases map to TRBD1. Germline CDR1 is DFQATT and CDR2 is SNEGSKA (reference sequence). With V trimmed by 5 bases and J by 6 bases, 6 bases remained unmatched. This CDR3 is 12 amino acids long. The CDR3 region has the DNA TGCAGTGCTTATACAGGGGCCGATGGCTACACCTTC. Its translation: CSAYTGADGYTF.

This clonotype was recorded a few times. J is TRBJ2-5 and V is TRBV5-4; perhaps TRBD2 as D (7 bases). Germline assignment: CDR1 SGHNT and CDR2 YYREEE (reference sequence). This CDR3 is 15 amino acids long. Trimming pared 0 bases from V and 1 base from J, leaving 10 bases between. Here the CDR3 reads CASSLAGGGQETQYF. The DNA of the CDR3 is TGTGCCAGCAGCTTGGCGGGGGGCGGCCAAGAGACCCAGTACTTC.

Ten or more counts support this clonotype. The rearrangement joins TRBV7-2 to TRBJ2-7; no reliable D call. The CDR3 extends over 13 amino acids. Germline-derived CDR1 and CDR2 are SGHTA and FQGNSA. V shed 7 bases and J shed 2 bases, with 12 bases lying between them. CDR3 residues: CASTSPEPYEQYF. In DNA form, the CDR3 reads TGTGCCAGCACCTCTCCGGAGCCCTACGAGCAGTACTTC.

The chain carries TRBV2 and TRBJ1-1, with TRBD1 as a possible D gene (5 bases). The CDR3 runs to 15 residues. Germline V gene lookup returns CDR1 SNHLY and CDR2 FYNNEI. Trimming stripped 3 bases from V and 4 bases from J, with 15 bases between. The DNA of the CDR3 is TGTGCCAGCAGTGACGGGAGCGGACATGGCACTGAAGCTTTCTTT. It translates to CASSDGSGHGTEAFF.

The chain recombines TRBV15 with TRBJ1-1; the D is unclear. Germline CDR1 and CDR2: LNHNV and YYDKDF (reference sequence). This CDR3 comprises 17 residues. V lost 0 bases to trimming and J lost 0 bases, with 14 bases between them. CDR3 sequence (DNA): TGTGCCACCAGCAGAGATCTGGTTGAGGGTCTGAACACTGAAGCTTTCTTT. Translation: CATSRDLVEGLNTEAFF.

The V and J genes are TRBV5-5 and TRBJ1-1; D remains ambiguous. In germline, CDR1 is SGHKS, CDR2 YYEKEE (reference sequence). Trimming removed 1 base from V and 1 base from J, with 2 bases in between. The CDR3 consists of 12 residues. The CDR3 loop is CASSLKNTEAFF. CDR3 sequence (DNA): TGTGCCAGCAGCTTGAAGAACACTGAAGCTTTCTTT. The full variable domain, with the rest looked up from reference TRBV5-5 and TRBJ1-1, is DAGVTQSPTHLIKTRGQQVTLRCSPISGHKSVSWYQQVLGQGPQFIFQYYEKEERGRGNFPDRFSARQFPNYSSELNVNALLLGDSALYLCASSLKNTEAFFGQGTRLTVV.

A remark on this clonotype: An end of the junction does not agree with germline; a read error may underlie this. The rearrangement links TRBV4-1 to TRBJ1-5; D possibly corresponds to TRBD1 (5 bases). Germline lookup yields CDR1 MGHRA and CDR2 YSYEKL. This CDR3 comprises 14 residues. The CDR3 DNA follows: TGTGCCAGCAGTCGTCCGGGACCTAATCAGCCCCAGCATTTT. It codes for CASSRPGPNQPQHF.

The chain recombines TRBV12-3 or TRBV12-4 with TRBJ2-3, with D uncertain. V shed 1 base and J shed 10 bases, with 18 bases lying between them. The CDR3 spans 15 residues. The CDR3 coding sequence is TGTGCCAGCAGTTTAGGGTATGGCCAACGGGCGGCGCAGTATTTT. Translation: CASSLGYGQRAAQYF.

V and J are TRBV6-1 and TRBJ2-2; D remains unclear. The germline V and J ends were trimmed by 7 bases and 1 base, with 7 bases remaining between them. This CDR3 spans 13 amino acids. The V gene's germline CDR1 is MNHNS and CDR2 SASEGT. The CDR3 DNA follows: TGTGCCAGCACCGCTAAGAACACCGGGGAGCTGTTTTTT. It yields the protein CASTAKNTGELFF.